This T cell receptor (beta chain) was profiled in a study of T cells in Graves' hyperthyroidism and ophthalmopathy. Researchers took RNA transcripts and amplified the TCR beta CDR3 regions from them. In the first-round RT-PCR of the TCR CDR3, the HTBI primer set was used. TCRdb reprocessed the multiplex PCR reads with MiXCR, giving one entry per CDR3 protein. The table shows 450,000 to 700,000 distinct CDR3 sequences, with about half occurring only once. Findings and caveats of the study: Ophthalmopathy prediction by the model preceded onset by a median approximately 6.1 months.

The CDR3 has 13 residues. Trimming stripped 2 bases from V and 5 bases from J, with 12 bases between. Looked up from germline, CDR1 is DFQATT and CDR2 is SNEGSKA (reference sequence). The study excluded patients with uncontrolled infection, other autoimmune disease, pregnancy or lactation. Diagnostic assessment was based on clinical symptoms, serum thyroxine and TRAb, thyroid ultrasound and orbital computed tomography. With respect to this clonotype: The antigen is undetermined.

This TCR was recovered from an adult woman with Graves' disease, either hyperthyroidism or ophthalmopathy (not recorded which). V and J are TRBV20-1 and TRBJ2-5; tentatively, D is TRBD1 (6 bases). Sequenced: peripheral blood or thyroid tissue (not recorded which). The CDR3 sequence: CSARRTGRETQYF. CDR3 DNA sequence: TGCAGTGCTAGACGAACAGGGCGGGAGACCCAGTACTTC.